Below, 3 T cell receptor beta chains from the same sample are listed, as sequenced in a study of cytomegalovirus exposure and HLA in healthy donors. 13 Jbeta primers and 60 Vbeta primers were used for the PCR. Data came from immunoSEQ multiplex PCR; TCRdb stores just in-frame clones and leaves some out. The repertoire holds more than 95,000 clones, with over 9.5% as singletons. The sequencing input was PBMCs. These receptors came from a woman under 30 in good health and CMV-seropositive.

The chain recombines TRBV10-3 with TRBJ2-7; D ambiguous. Germline CDR1 and CDR2: ENHRY and SYGVKD. The CDR3 sequence is 14 residues long. Trimming left V 10 bases short and J 4 bases short, with 20 bases between. Here the CDR3 DNA reads TGTGCCACCATTACACCATCTCCTTCTTACGAGCAGTACTTC. It codes for CATITPSPSYEQYF.

This rearrangement joins TRBV29-1 to TRBJ2-2, with 7 bases that match TRBD2. The CDR3 length is 17 residues. V dropped 7 bases and J dropped 6; count of bases not matched to a gene: 20. The germline V gene encodes CDR1 SQVTM and CDR2 ANQGSEA. CDR3 sequence: CSAGVSGGGSPAGELFF. The CDR3 bases are TGCAGCGCGGGAGTTTCTGGGGGAGGGAGTCCGGCCGGGGAGCTGTTTTTT.

This clone has more than one count but fewer than ten. The CDR3 DNA follows: TGTGCCAGCTCACTTTCCTCCGTGGAGGGCCACATGAACACTGAAGCTTTCTTT. Residues: CASSLSSVEGHMNTEAFF. The J gene is TRBJ1-1, the V gene TRBV18; no clear D. The ends were cut back, 4 bases at V and 0 bases at J, with 21 bases in the middle. This CDR3 is built from 18 residues. In germline, CDR1 is KGHSH, CDR2 LQKENI.